What follows describes a single T cell receptor beta chain. Its antigen is still unknown. No base quality information exists; no much larger clone differs at one position. The data were taken from a study of regulatory T cells in long-lasting Graves disease (dated by TCRdb to about 2021). About the investigation overall: Antithyroid drugs had been taken for less than 3 months by newly diagnosed Graves' disease patients. A total of 33 samples underwent TCR sequencing, from about 13 patients with persistent Graves' disease and 20 or so patients with newly diagnosed Graves' disease. The study was conducted in China and was registered as a clinical trial. Patients with persistent Graves' disease were compared with patients with newly diagnosed Graves' disease using TCR sequencing and RNA sequencing of peripheral blood. Study-level results and caveats: The small sample size was acknowledged by the authors as a limitation that may reduce accuracy. Patients with persistent disease shared more public clonotypes (under 3,000) than newly diagnosed patients did (more than 900). Preferential use of TRBV28, TRBJ1-2 and TRBJ2-5 was observed in persistent disease, whereas TRBV20-1 and TRBJ2-1 were favored in newly diagnosed disease. Lower TCR Shannon entropy and fewer highly expanded clones were observed in persistent Graves' disease patients than in newly diagnosed patients, which suggested clonal expansion. The study examined only peripheral blood because the primary lesion, thyroid tissue, could not be accessed. Sequencing and analysis were restricted to the TCR beta chain.

From the cysteine through the phenylalanine, the CDR3 covers 15 amino acids. Only the CDR3 DNA is retained, 45 bases long and in frame from the first base. The junction shows trimming of 0 bases on V and 0 bases on J, plus 10 bases between the germline ends. CDR1 DFQATT and CDR2 SNEGSKA are derived from the germline V gene (reference sequence). Libraries were constructed by multiplex PCR. TCRdb records Illumina HiSeq 4000 as the sequencer. TCR beta libraries were built with iRepertoire HTBI primers and Arm-PCR amplification of CDR3 regions. PCR products were gel purified before sequencing. In the paper's pipeline: A total of fewer than 65 TRBV and some 15 TRBJ segments were identified across samples and were used for gene usage analysis of CDR3 amino acid clonotypes. Filtered high-quality paired reads were merged into contigs using COPE and FqMerger. BLAST was used to align contigs to the IMGT TRBV, TRBD and TRBJ reference genes, and CDR3 was defined following IMGT. Clonotypes above 0.1% frequency were classified as highly expanded clones. Shannon entropy was used to measure repertoire diversity, and the Gini coefficient was used to measure V-J evenness. A clonotype found in more than one individual was treated as public. TCRdb ran its own pipeline on the public reads, namely fastp trimming at Q25 and MiXCR clone calling, and kept in-frame beta chains. Rows are combined by CDR3 protein, so each entry shows the most common genes and DNA. It is TCRdb's table, rather than the study itself, that gives the V and J calls and clone size. This sample lists roughly 440,000 distinct CDR3 sequences; about 17% were detected once. Of the sample, about 25% falls within the top ten clones.

The meaning of the sample's time point label: newly diagnosed GD, antithyroid drugs for less than 3 months. For both TCR sequencing and RNA sequencing, RNA was extracted from PBMCs using TRIzol. The diagnosis of Graves' disease was made according to American Thyroid Association guidelines. Patients were recruited from an endocrinology department in Xi'an, China. From each patient, approximately 9.9 milliliters of peripheral blood was collected into an EDTA anticoagulant tube. Ficoll Paque Plus density gradient separation was used to isolate PBMCs, and no further T cell sorting was done. An Agilent 2100 Bioanalyzer and agarose gel were used to check RNA quality, while a NanoDrop 2000 measured RNA concentration. Another study also made use of these data, one on T cells in Graves' hyperthyroidism and ophthalmopathy. As the second publication notes: Stable Graves' hyperthyroidism was defined as no progression to ophthalmopathy during 18 months of follow-up. The hyperthyroidism patients were between 18 and 65 years old and newly diagnosed, with a disease duration of less than 2 months. Exclusion was applied to patients with uncontrolled infections, other autoimmune diseases, pregnancy or lactation. Clinical symptoms, serum thyroxine and TRAb, thyroid ultrasound, and orbital computed tomography formed the basis for the diagnoses. The TCR CDR3 was subjected to a first round of RT-PCR using the HTBI primer set and the Qiagen OneStep RT-PCR kit. Most expanded thyroid clonotypes (frequency above 0.001) were also detected in blood, suggesting blood repertoires may reflect thyroid immune responses. Ophthalmopathy was separated from stable hyperthyroidism by a 13 V-J signature model, with around 90% sensitivity and just over 81% specificity obtained in cross-validation and 80%/75% obtained in testing. In validation, progression to ophthalmopathy was predicted by the model with about 70% sensitivity and 72% to 80% specificity, a median of 6.5 months before onset. To identify distinguishing TCR V-J signatures, a discovery cohort of around 100 patients was used, comprising 43 with Graves' ophthalmopathy and some 57 with stable Graves' hyperthyroidism. Prospective prediction of ophthalmopathy was tested in an independent validation cohort of some 20 hyperthyroidism patients and some 17 patients who later progressed to ophthalmopathy. The 95 to 100 discovery patients were randomly divided into training and test sets at a 7:3 ratio. Thyroid tissue and blood T-cell repertoires from over 5 Graves' hyperthyroidism patients were also compared in the study. After sampling, hyperthyroidism patients received methimazole starting at 30 mg daily, and ophthalmopathy patients received high-dose intravenous methylprednisolone. Libraries were constructed in a second round of multiplex PCR, after which size selection and purification were performed. Libraries were sequenced paired-end with 100 bp reads on an Illumina HiSeq2000. Raw data were processed with SOAPnuke, discarding reads with adapters, uncalled bases, mean Phred below 15, or no exact constant-primer or identifier match. High-quality paired reads were merged with COPE v1.2.5, and unique nucleotide sequences were defined as clonotypes. Clonotypes were aligned to IMGT TRBV, TRBD and TRBJ reference segments using MiTCR v1.1. Only V-J combinations with frequency above 0.0001, covering approximately 99% of repertoires, were analysed. The TCS score was defined as F50 (clonal expansion) divided by E x V (chaos), with BLOSUM62-based TCRdist calculated between CDR3 peptides within each V-J. Welch's t-statistics and random forest reduced around 520 V-J features to about 12, which were used in a naive Bayes classifier (R e1071). Sample size was not statistically predetermined, and investigators were not blinded to group allocation. TCR Vbeta CDR3 sequencing of 135 peripheral blood samples (roughly 41 ophthalmopathy, roughly 74 hyperthyroidism and some 17 progressor patients) is reported in the paper.

In this chain, TRBV20-1 is recombined with TRBJ2-3; the D gene cannot be resolved reliably. The sequences come from peripheral blood mononuclear cells (PBMCs), collected at new diagnosis, from a patient treated with antithyroid drugs. The sequence was collected from a woman between 18 and 29 years old with Graves disease. Donor details come from another sample of the same person, matched by shared clones. The bases are TGCAGTGCTAGAGATATGCGAGCTAGCACAGATACGCAGTATTTT. Its protein reads: CSARDMRASTDTQYF.